Listed here are 15 T cell receptor beta chains from one sample, sequenced in a study of shared clonotypes between healthy human individuals. CD8 cells regarded as naive lacked CD45RO, were positively chosen for CCR7, and omitted terminally differentiated effector memory CD45RA+ cells. Method: immunoSEQ multiplex PCR; TCRdb's copy keeps in-frame clones and lacks some. The table shows some 2,000,000 clones, with approximately 94% occurring only once. Sequences were obtained from naive CD8+ T cells sorted from blood. All receptors derive from a man between 18 and 35 years old in good health.

This clone was found once. The chain is built from TRBV7-3 and TRBJ1-1; a weak D match, TRBD1 (5 bases). Germline V gene data show CDR1 as SGHTA and CDR2 as FQGTGA. V lost 3 bases and J 2 bases, leaving 10 bases between the germline ends. The length of the CDR3 is 14 residues. CDR3 sequence: CASSLGEGNTEAFF. The CDR3 DNA follows: TGTGCCAGCAGCTTGGGGGAAGGTAACACTGAAGCTTTCTTT.

This chain links TRBV10-3 with TRBJ1-4, with 9 bases lining up with TRBD1. The trim removed 6 bases at V and 4 bases at J, leaving 6 bases unmatched. This CDR3 spans 15 amino acids. CDR1 and CDR2 (germline): ENHRY, SYGVKD. The CDR3 region is CAIRLGQGLNEKLFF. The CDR3, as DNA: TGTGCCATCAGACTGGGACAGGGACTTAATGAAAAACTGTTTTTT.

This rearrangement joins TRBV9 to TRBJ2-2, with 7 bases aligning to TRBD1. CDR1 and CDR2 from the germline V gene are SGDLS and YYNGEE. V shed 6 bases, J shed 7 bases, and the junction held 3 bases outside the gene matches. The CDR3 covers 12 residues. The CDR3 is CASTGTVGELFF. As DNA, the CDR3 is TGTGCCAGCACCGGGACAGTCGGGGAGCTGTTTTTT. Full variable domain (remainder filled in from reference TRBV9 and TRBJ2-2): DSGVTQTPKHLITATGQRVTLRCSPRSGDLSVYWYQQSLDQGLQFLIQYYNGEERAKGNILERFSAQQFPDLHSELNLSSLELGDSALYFCASTGTVGELFFGEGSRLTVL.

This clone was seen a single time. The rearrangement joins TRBV4-1 to TRBJ1-6; D gene uncertain. The CDR3 loop spans 16 amino acids. Germline V CDR1 and CDR2: MGHRA, YSYEKL. Trimming took 3 bases from V and 7 from J, leaving 16 bases between them. The CDR3 sequence: CASSQEGRPGNSPLHF. The CDR3 bases are TGCGCCAGCAGCCAGGAAGGACGCCCTGGGAATTCACCCCTCCACTTT.

The chain has TRBV7-9 and TRBJ2-4; 9 positions agree with TRBD1. The germline V gene encodes CDR1 SEHNR and CDR2 FQNEAQ (reference sequence). This CDR3 is built from 15 residues. With V trimmed by 3 bases and J by 6 bases, 6 bases remained unmatched. The CDR3 spells CASSFTGTGINIQYF. CDR3 bases: TGTGCCAGCAGCTTTACCGGGACAGGGATAAACATTCAGTACTTC. The complete variable domain, with remaining parts taken from reference TRBV7-9 and TRBJ2-4, reads DTGVSQNPRHKITKRGQNVTFRCDPISEHNRLYWYRQTLGQGPEFLTYFQNEAQLEKSRLLSDRFSAERPKGSFSTLEIQRTEQGDSAMYLCASSFTGTGINIQYFGAGTRLSVL.

The chain couples TRBV13 to TRBJ2-7; D is ambiguous. Trimming removed 4 bases at V and 0 bases at J, with 16 bases between. The CDR3 runs 16 residues. CDR1 and CDR2 from the germline V gene are PRHDT and FYEKMQ (reference sequence). CDR3: CASSSGGTTDSYEQYF. CDR3 nucleotides: TGTGCCAGCAGCTCAGGTGGCACTACAGACTCCTACGAGCAGTACTTC.

The V and J genes are TRBV15 and TRBJ1-2; D gene uncertain. Trimming pared 2 bases from V and 6 bases from J, leaving 10 bases between. Germline V gene lookup returns CDR1 LNHNV and CDR2 YYDKDF (reference sequence). This CDR3 is built from 13 residues. The CDR3 DNA reads TGTGCCACCAGCAGACATAGGGCTGATGGCTACACCTTC. It translates to CATSRHRADGYTF.

This chain joins TRBV6-5 and TRBJ2-1; 7 bases agree with TRBD1. Trimming removed 2 bases from V and 5 bases from J; junction bases left unmatched: 6. The CDR3 spans 15 residues. Looked up from germline, CDR1 is MNHEY and CDR2 is SVGAGI. DNA of the CDR3: TGTGCCAGCAGTTACGACAGGGCCGGCGACAATGAGCAGTTCTTC. Residues: CASSYDRAGDNEQFF.

The chain has TRBV7-9 and TRBJ1-1; possible D gene TRBD1, 5 bases. The V end was cut by 1 base, the J end by 3 bases, with 18 bases between. Germline values: CDR1 SEHNR, CDR2 FQNEAQ (reference sequence). This CDR3 has 17 amino acids. CDR3 sequence reads: CASSLGMGVSKDTEAFF. The CDR3 DNA sequence: TGTGCCAGCAGCTTAGGGATGGGGGTTTCCAAGGACACTGAAGCTTTCTTT.

The genes are TRBV27 and TRBJ2-5, with a weak D call TRBD2 (6 bases). Germline CDR1 reads MNHEY; CDR2 reads SMNVEV (reference sequence). V gave up 4 bases and J gave up 2 bases, with 20 bases separating them. CDR3 length equals 17 residues. CDR3 coding DNA: TGTGCCAGCAGTTCGAATGGGGCTAGCGTCATTCAAGAGACCCAGTACTTC. This sequence encodes CASSSNGASVIQETQYF.

The gene calls are TRBV6-5 and TRBJ2-7; TRBD1 is a possible D gene (6 bases). The V gene's germline CDR1 is MNHEY and CDR2 SVGAGI. The V and J ends lost 4 bases and 2 bases respectively, with 9 bases between them. The CDR3 extends over 13 amino acids. The CDR3: CASSLGTPYEQYF. As DNA, the CDR3 is TGTGCCAGCAGTTTAGGGACACCCTACGAGCAGTACTTC.

V is TRBV7-6 and J is TRBJ2-1; D remains ambiguous. Trimming removed 1 base from V and 5 bases from J, with 3 bases in between. CDR1 is SGHVS, CDR2 FNYEAQ, per germline. The CDR3 extends over 12 amino acids. The CDR3 sequence is CASSLDDNEQFF. The DNA for the CDR3 is TGTGCCAGCAGCTTAGACGACAATGAGCAGTTCTTC.

J is TRBJ1-1 and V is TRBV6-5; D is possibly TRBD1 (6 bases). CDR3 size: 12 residues. CDR1 and CDR2 (germline): MNHEY, SVGAGI. V was cut by 6 bases and J by 8 bases, with 13 bases left in between. In DNA, the CDR3 is TGTGCCAGCAGCATGCGGGGGCGCGAAGCTTTCTTT. Protein product: CASSMRGREAFF.

V is TRBV11-2 and J is TRBJ2-7, with 7 bases aligning to TRBD1. The junction had 11 bases not matched to a gene; V was cut back by 5 bases and J by 1 base. The germline CDR1 and CDR2 sequences are SGHAT and FQNNGV. This CDR3 is 16 amino acids long. The CDR3 spells CASSQAQGIGSYEQYF. CDR3 DNA sequence: TGTGCCAGCAGCCAAGCACAGGGGATCGGGTCCTACGAGCAGTACTTC.

The chain joins TRBV28 to TRBJ1-1; D is ambiguous. Germline V gene data show CDR1 as MDHEN and CDR2 as SYDVKM. The CDR3 is 18 amino acids. V was pared by 0 bases and J by 0 bases, with 17 bases between. This chain's CDR3 is CASSLWPESAELNTEAFF. CDR3 bases: TGTGCCAGCAGTTTATGGCCGGAGTCAGCAGAATTGAACACTGAAGCTTTCTTT.